These 18 T cell receptor beta chains originate from one sample sequenced in a study of T cell responses to AZD1222 COVID-19 vaccine. The method was immunoSEQ multiplex PCR; TCRdb's version includes in-frame clones alone and lacks a portion of them. The table has more than 150,000 clones, about 90% seen once. The source material was peripheral blood, sampled 28 days after the second AZD1222 dose. These receptors were taken from an adult who received the AZD1222 COVID-19 vaccine.

This clone has a single count. The chain is built from TRBV7-2 and TRBJ1-2; D gene uncertain. The V end was cut by 6 bases, the J end by 2 bases, with 10 bases between. The CDR3 contains 13 residues. CDR1 is SGHTA and CDR2 is FQGNSA in the germline V gene. CDR3 sequence reads: CASRPSGNYGYTF. CDR3 nucleotide sequence: TGTGCCAGCAGACCTAGCGGAAACTATGGCTACACCTTC.

The genes are TRBV6-5 and TRBJ2-2; D is possibly TRBD2 (6 bases). The CDR3 has 15 residues. Germline CDR1 is MNHEY and CDR2 is SVGAGI. Trimming took off 0 bases at V and 9 bases at J, with 14 bases between the two ends. The DNA for the CDR3 is TGTGCCAGCAGTTACTCGGCCCTACTAGCTCGGGAGCTGTTTTTT. Translation: CASSYSALLARELFF.

The V call is TRBV27, the J call TRBJ1-2, with D tentatively TRBD1 (5 bases). V gave up 6 bases and J gave up 5 bases, with 19 bases separating them. In germline, CDR1 is MNHEY, CDR2 SMNVEV (reference sequence). This CDR3 region has 15 residues. The CDR3 sequence: CASSTGAGRQYGYTF. In nucleotides, the CDR3 is TGTGCCAGCAGCACAGGAGCAGGGCGGCAATATGGCTACACCTTC.

The sample holds a few counts of this clone. The chain has TRBV30 and TRBJ1-2; TRBD1 matches at 8 bases. This CDR3 has 14 residues. Unmatched junction bases numbered 8, after V lost 3 bases and J lost 5 bases. Germline values: CDR1 GTSNPN, CDR2 SVGIG (reference sequence). Here the CDR3 reads CAWRPRTGRYGYTF. The CDR3 bases are TGTGCCTGGAGACCCCGGACAGGGAGGTATGGCTACACCTTC.

This chain joins TRBV4-3 and TRBJ2-7; possible D gene TRBD2, 5 bases. Germline lookup yields CDR1 LGHNA and CDR2 YSLEER. V lost 11 bases to trimming and J lost 6 bases, with 35 bases between them. The CDR3 length is 18 residues. The CDR3 bases are TGCGCCGGACGAGGGAGCCAGCAGCCGGGAACCTGTCCTCGCGAGCAGTACTTC. Protein product: CAGRGSQQPGTCPREQYF.

Written as DNA, the CDR3 is TGTGCCAGCAGTTACGCCGGGACTAGCGACTACGAGCAGTACTTC. Its protein product is CASSYAGTSDYEQYF. The chain uses TRBV6-5 and TRBJ2-7, with TRBD2 matching 10 bases. Germline V gives CDR1 MNHEY, CDR2 SVGAGI. This CDR3 comprises 15 residues. V dropped 2 bases and J dropped 3; count of bases not matched to a gene: 4.

The chain combines TRBV5-1 with TRBJ1-1, with D possibly being TRBD1 (5 bases). Germline values: CDR1 SGHRS, CDR2 YFSETQ. This CDR3 comprises 15 residues. Trimming left V 0 bases short and J 1 base short, with 10 bases between. The CDR3 is CASSLAQGENTEAFF. The CDR3 DNA sequence: TGCGCCAGCAGCTTGGCTCAGGGCGAGAACACTGAAGCTTTCTTT.

In its sample, this clone was seen once. This sequence joins TRBV1 and TRBJ1-1; TRBD1, the D gene given by the table, was not confirmed from the DNA. TRBV1 is marked as a pseudogene. The CDR3 is made up of 15 amino acids. CDR3 sequence (DNA): TGCACCAGCAGGCTACGGGGCAGGGGAGAGGATGAAGCTTTCTTT. Translating it yields CTSRLRGRGEDEAFF.

V and J are TRBV5-1 and TRBJ1-2, with 7 bases matching TRBD1. Germline V gene sequence: CDR1 SGHRS, CDR2 YFSETQ. Trimming removed 3 bases from V and 4 bases from J; junction bases left unmatched: 12. This CDR3 spans 16 amino acids. For the CDR3, the DNA is TGCGCCAGCAGCTCCCAACCGCCTACAGGGGCCTATGGCTACACCTTC. Translating it yields CASSSQPPTGAYGYTF.

The rearrangement uses TRBV7-2 and TRBJ2-7; TRBD2 matches 8 bases. CDR3 length equals 15 residues. Germline V lookup: CDR1 SGHTA, CDR2 FQGNSA. V trimming: 5 bases; J trimming: 4 bases; junction bases outside the gene matches: 10. CDR3 protein: CASSPRTSSTYEQYF. DNA for the CDR3: TGTGCCAGCAGCCCACGGACTAGCAGCACATACGAGCAGTACTTC.

The chain has TRBV30 and TRBJ2-7, with 8 bases that match TRBD1. Germline CDR1 and CDR2: GTSNPN and SVGIG (reference sequence). This CDR3 spans 15 amino acids. V lost 0 bases, J lost 4 bases, and 8 bases stayed unmatched. CDR3: CAWSVWGRGLYEQYF. The CDR3 bases are TGTGCCTGGAGTGTATGGGGCAGGGGGCTTTACGAGCAGTACTTC.

The chain has TRBV19 and TRBJ1-2, with TRBD1 identical over 7 bases. This CDR3 has 15 residues. V shed 5 bases, J shed 8 bases, and the junction held 14 bases outside the gene matches. Germline-derived CDR1 and CDR2 are LNHDA and SQIVND (reference sequence). The CDR3 DNA follows: TGTGCCAGTAGTCCCGGGACAGCTCTACTTCGGGGCTACACCTTC. This encodes CASSPGTALLRGYTF. Variable domain in full (rest from reference TRBV19 and TRBJ1-2): DGGITQSPKYLFRKEGQNVTLSCEQNLNHDAMYWYRQDPGQGLRLIYYSQIVNDFQKGDIAEGYSVSREKKESFPLTVTSAQKNPTAFYLCASSPGTALLRGYTFGSGTRLTVV.

This rearrangement joins TRBV30 to TRBJ1-3; D gene uncertain. Trimming pared 2 bases from V and 2 bases from J, leaving 16 bases between. The CDR3 is made up of 16 amino acids. Germline V lookup: CDR1 GTSNPN, CDR2 SVGIG (reference sequence). As DNA, the CDR3 is TGTGCCTGGAGTCCATCGGACCGGCGAACTGGAAACACCATATATTTT. Protein: CAWSPSDRRTGNTIYF.

This clone was counted a single time. The chain joins TRBV7-2 to TRBJ2-3; TRBD2 matches 12 bases. After removal of 0 bases from V and 8 bases from J, the junction contained 12 bases not matched to a gene. Germline CDR1 reads SGHTA; CDR2 reads FQGNSA. CDR3 length: 18 amino acids. In DNA, the CDR3 is TGTGCCAGCAGCTTAGCTAAAAGGCTAGCGGGAGGGTGGGGTACGCAGTATTTT. The encoded protein is CASSLAKRLAGGWGTQYF.

This clone has only one observation. The gene calls are TRBV25-1 and TRBJ1-4, with D possibly being TRBD1 (5 bases). CDR3 length: 14 amino acids. Looked up from germline, CDR1 is MGHDK and CDR2 is SYGVNS. V was cut by 3 bases and J by 3 bases, with 8 bases left in between. CDR3 region: CASSEGGANEKLFF. In DNA, the CDR3 is TGTGCCAGCAGTGAGGGGGGAGCTAATGAAAAACTGTTTTTT.

J is TRBJ2-7 and V is TRBV30, with 8 bases aligning to TRBD1. Germline trimming cut 4 bases from V and 1 base from J; bases unmatched to any gene: 3. Germline-derived CDR1 and CDR2 are GTSNPN and SVGIG (reference sequence). The CDR3 contains 13 residues. CDR3 region: CAWKRDRSYEQYF. CDR3 DNA sequence: TGTGCCTGGAAAAGGGACAGGTCCTACGAGCAGTACTTC.

The gene calls are TRBV7-2 and TRBJ1-3; 7 positions match TRBD1. CDR3 length equals 16 residues. J lost 1 base, V lost 7 bases, and 10 bases had no gene match. CDR1 and CDR2 (germline): SGHTA, FQGNSA. CDR3 residues: CASTGTGTVSGNTIYF. The CDR3 bases are TGTGCCAGCACCGGAACAGGGACAGTTTCTGGAAACACCATATATTTT.

CDR3 amino acids: CASTDVGPLHGYTF. The CDR3 nucleotides are TGTGCCAGCACCGATGTCGGACCGCTCCATGGCTACACCTTC. The gene calls are TRBV28 and TRBJ1-2; D unresolved. The V and J ends lost 7 bases and 6 bases respectively, with 18 bases between them. The CDR3 is 14 amino acids. Germline V gene data show CDR1 as MDHEN and CDR2 as SYDVKM.